These 23 T cell receptor beta chains share one sample of origin, sequenced in a study of cytomegalovirus exposure and HLA in healthy donors. Primers for the PCR totalled 60 Vbeta and 13 Jbeta. TCRdb's table, derived via immunoSEQ multiplex PCR, lists solely in-frame clones and lacks some. The data show more than 95,000 clones, roughly 17% seen once. Material for sequencing was PBMCs. The receptors come from a female donor in good health and CMV-seropositive.

This clone turned up a few times. This sample also contains other DNA sequences that code for the same CDR3. V usage is TRBV4-3 and J usage is TRBJ1-4, with 9 bases identical to TRBD1. With 2 bases clipped from V and 5 bases from J, the junction kept 3 bases outside the gene matches. The CDR3 is 15 residues long. Germline CDR1 reads LGHNA; CDR2 reads YSLEER. CDR3 protein: CASSQPGQGNEKLFF. CDR3 nucleotide sequence: TGCGCCAGCAGCCAACCGGGACAGGGAAATGAAAAACTGTTTTTT.

This clone came up a few times. The J gene is TRBJ1-4, the V gene TRBV7-9; possible D gene TRBD1, 6 bases. Trimming removed 1 base from V and 2 bases from J, with 8 bases in between. Germline V gene lookup returns CDR1 SEHNR and CDR2 FQNEAQ (reference sequence). This CDR3 comprises 15 residues. The CDR3 sequence: CASSLDQGTNEKLFF. The CDR3 region has the DNA TGTGCCAGCAGCTTAGATCAGGGGACTAATGAAAAACTGTTTTTT.

This clone was detected only a few times. This chain uses TRBV7-9 with TRBJ2-3; 8 positions agree with TRBD2. Unmatched junction bases numbered 7, after V lost 3 bases and J lost 2 bases. The CDR3 loop spans 16 amino acids. Germline V gene lookup returns CDR1 SEHNR and CDR2 FQNEAQ (reference sequence). The CDR3 sequence: CASSFLAGPPTDTQYF. The CDR3, as DNA: TGTGCCAGCAGCTTTTTAGCGGGACCGCCCACAGATACGCAGTATTTT.

V and J are TRBV21-1 and TRBJ1-2; the table's D call of TRBD1 was not tested on the DNA. TRBV21-1 is annotated as a pseudogene. The CDR3 has 15 amino acids. DNA of the CDR3: TGTGCCAGCAGCAAGTGGGCCGGGACAGGAGGTGGCTACACCTTC. Encoded protein: CASSKWAGTGGGYTF.

The gene calls are TRBV10-1 and TRBJ1-6; possible D gene TRBD1, 6 bases. Germline CDR1 and CDR2: WNHNN and SYGVQD (reference sequence). Trimming stripped 4 bases from V and 8 bases from J, with 9 bases between. The CDR3 is made up of 13 amino acids. Written as DNA, the CDR3 is TGCGCCAGCAGTGGGAGGACAGATTCACCCCTCCACTTT. It specifies CASSGRTDSPLHF.

This clone has more than one count but fewer than ten. The rearrangement links TRBV19 to TRBJ1-1; no reliable D call. Germline V gives CDR1 LNHDA, CDR2 SQIVND (reference sequence). The length of the CDR3 is 13 residues. V shed 2 bases and J shed 6 bases, with 10 bases lying between them. CDR3 nucleotides: TGTGCCAGTAGTATAAGAGGTCTGGCTGAAGCTTTCTTT. Its protein is CASSIRGLAEAFF.

This rearrangement joins TRBV29-1 to TRBJ2-5; D is perhaps TRBD2 (5 bases). The germline gives CDR1 SQVTM, CDR2 ANQGSEA. This CDR3 contains 13 residues. The V and J ends lost 7 bases and 1 base respectively, with 13 bases between them. The CDR3 loop reads CSAERGIQETQYF. In nucleotides, the CDR3 is TGCAGCGCGGAACGAGGGATCCAAGAGACCCAGTACTTC.

The chain employs TRBV2 and TRBJ2-7; 9 bases match TRBD1. With 4 bases clipped from V and 1 base from J, the junction kept 5 bases outside the gene matches. CDR3 length equals 15 residues. The germline CDR1 and CDR2 sequences are SNHLY and FYNNEI. The CDR3 reads CASSVGQGLSYEQYF. The CDR3 region has the DNA TGTGCCAGCAGTGTGGGACAGGGCCTATCCTACGAGCAGTACTTC.

CDR3 protein: CASSPSALAGVTYEQYF. The CDR3 DNA follows: TGTGCCAGCAGCCCAAGCGCTCTAGCGGGGGTAACCTACGAGCAGTACTTC. V is TRBV7-8 and J is TRBJ2-7, with 10 bases fitting TRBD2. After removal of 5 bases from V and 2 bases from J, the junction contained 12 bases not matched to a gene. The germline CDR1 and CDR2 sequences are SGHVS and FQNEAQ. This CDR3 spans 17 amino acids.

As regards this clone: The sample carries other DNA sequences with the same CDR3. The chain couples TRBV30 to TRBJ1-1; 8 positions agree with TRBD1. Trimming cost V 8 bases and J 4 bases; bases outside gene matches: 9. From germline, CDR1 is GTSNPN and CDR2 SVGIG (reference sequence). The CDR3 loop spans 13 amino acids. CDR3 bases: TGTGCCGGCCTATCGGACAGGGCCACTGAAGCTTTCTTT. It is translated as CAGLSDRATEAFF.

This clone came up a few times. The CDR3 nucleotides are TGCGCCAGCAGCTTGCCTAGCGGGGGAGACACAGATACGCAGTATTTT. This encodes CASSLPSGGDTDTQYF. The gene calls are TRBV5-1 and TRBJ2-3; 10 bases are shared with TRBD2. CDR3 length: 16 residues. Germline values: CDR1 SGHRS, CDR2 YFSETQ. Trimming at V came to 1 base and at J to 2 bases, leaving 4 bases not matched to a gene.

V and J are TRBV7-2 and TRBJ2-7; TRBD2 matches 11 bases. CDR1 is SGHTA, CDR2 FQGNSA, per germline. The length of the CDR3 is 16 residues. Unmatched junction bases numbered 8, after V lost 5 bases and J lost 2 bases. This chain's CDR3 is CASSTRLAGPAYEQYF. The DNA of the CDR3 is TGTGCCAGCAGCACCCGACTAGCGGGGCCGGCCTACGAGCAGTACTTC.

CDR3 nucleotide sequence: TGTGCCACCCTGGCGGGAAGGCGGTACGAGCAGTACTTC. Protein: CATLAGRRYEQYF. This rearrangement joins TRBV28 to TRBJ2-7; weak D call: TRBD2 (6 bases). Deletions cut 10 bases from V and 4 bases from J, with 17 bases between. CDR1 is MDHEN, CDR2 SYDVKM, per germline. The CDR3 sequence is 13 residues long.

The rearrangement links TRBV4-2 to TRBJ2-2; TRBD1 agrees at 9 bases. CDR1 and CDR2 from the germline V gene are LGHNA and YNFKEQ. The junction had 2 bases not matched to a gene; V was cut back by 4 bases and J by 2 bases. This CDR3 spans 15 amino acids. The CDR3 sequence is CASSPGQGNTGELFF. For the CDR3, the DNA is TGTGCCAGCAGCCCGGGACAGGGTAACACCGGGGAGCTGTTTTTT.

This clone showed up just a few times. V gene TRBV30 combines with J gene TRBJ1-1; 11 bases match TRBD1. Germline lookup yields CDR1 GTSNPN and CDR2 SVGIG (reference sequence). This CDR3 region has 14 residues. Unmatched junction bases numbered 4, after V lost 1 base and J lost 6 bases. The CDR3 loop is CAWSAGQGVPEAFF. The DNA for the CDR3 is TGTGCCTGGAGTGCGGGACAGGGGGTCCCTGAAGCTTTCTTT.

The rearrangement uses TRBV9 and TRBJ2-1; 8 nucleotides match TRBD2. The length of the CDR3 is 16 residues. Trimming removed 4 bases from V and 0 bases from J; junction bases left unmatched: 6. Looked up from germline, CDR1 is SGDLS and CDR2 is YYNGEE. The CDR3: CASSPRGLGSYNEQFF. As DNA, the CDR3 is TGTGCCAGCAGCCCCAGGGGACTAGGCTCCTACAATGAGCAGTTCTTC.

J is TRBJ2-7 and V is TRBV6-6; TRBD2 might be the D (5 bases). The CDR3 consists of 15 residues. Germline assignment: CDR1 MNHNY and CDR2 SVGAGI (reference sequence). V was clipped by 4 bases and J by 3 bases, with 16 bases between them. DNA for the CDR3: TGTGCCAGCAGTTCGATCAACAGCGGAAACTACGAGCAGTACTTC. Encoded protein: CASSSINSGNYEQYF.

J is TRBJ2-5 and V is TRBV30, with unresolved D. The ends were cut back, 1 base at V and 4 bases at J, with 10 bases in the middle. Germline-derived CDR1 and CDR2 are GTSNPN and SVGIG (reference sequence). The CDR3 extends over 13 amino acids. The CDR3 coding sequence is TGTGCCTGGAGTGGATGGGCCTCAGAGACCCAGTACTTC. Translated, it gives CAWSGWASETQYF. The complete variable domain, with remaining parts taken from reference TRBV30 and TRBJ2-5, reads SQTIHQWPATLVQPVGSPLSLECTVEGTSNPNLYWYRQAAGRGLQLLFYSVGIGQISSEVPQNLSASRPQDRQFILSSKKLLLSDSGFYLCAWSGWASETQYFGPGTRLLVL.

The genes are TRBV29-1 and TRBJ1-1; TRBD1 might be the D (6 bases). The germline V gene encodes CDR1 SQVTM and CDR2 ANQGSEA. V lost 4 bases to trimming and J lost 4 bases, with 19 bases between them. The CDR3 totals 15 residues. The CDR3, as DNA: TGCAGCGTTGGGGCGGGGGCCCGTGGGGGCACTGAAGCTTTCTTT. Its protein is CSVGAGARGGTEAFF.

This clone turned up a few times. The genes are TRBV2 and TRBJ1-2, with 7 nucleotides matching TRBD1. The CDR3 covers 15 residues. V was clipped by 7 bases and J by 6 bases; unmatched bases: 14. Germline CDR1 reads SNHLY; CDR2 reads FYNNEI. CDR3 in amino acids: CASTGQRDRVHGYTF. For the CDR3, the DNA is TGTGCCAGCACCGGCCAGCGCGACAGGGTCCATGGCTACACCTTC.

This clone has a handful of counts. The J gene is TRBJ2-3, the V gene TRBV7-2, with D possibly matching TRBD2 (6 bases). Germline V gene sequence: CDR1 SGHTA, CDR2 FQGNSA. V gave up 1 base and J gave up 3 bases, with 17 bases separating them. This CDR3 has 17 residues. The CDR3 DNA follows: TGTGCCAGCAGCTTAGTACCCATACCGGGGGTGACAGATACGCAGTATTTT. The encoded protein is CASSLVPIPGVTDTQYF. Full variable domain (missing parts from reference TRBV7-2 and TRBJ2-3): GAGVSQSPSNKVTEKGKDVELRCDPISGHTALYWYRQSLGQGLEFLIYFQGNSAPDKSGLPSDRFSAERTGGSVSTLTIQRTQQEDSAVYLCASSLVPIPGVTDTQYFGPGTRLTVL.

J is TRBJ2-1 and V is TRBV27; TRBD1 is a possible D gene (5 bases). This CDR3 is built from 11 residues. Germline V gene lookup returns CDR1 MNHEY and CDR2 SMNVEV (reference sequence). The V gene lost 7 bases and the J gene lost 9 bases, with 10 bases spanning the gap. The CDR3 DNA is TGTGCCAGCAAAGTGGGGCTTGAGCAGTTCTTC. As protein: CASKVGLEQFF.

The CDR3 DNA reads as TGTGCCAGCAGTGCTAGCGGCTCCACAGATACGCAGTATTTT. Amino acid sequence: CASSASGSTDTQYF. The chain joins TRBV6-6 to TRBJ2-3; TRBD2 matches 7 bases. The germline V gene encodes CDR1 MNHNY and CDR2 SVGAGI (reference sequence). There are 14 residues in the CDR3. V dropped 5 bases and J dropped 2; count of bases not matched to a gene: 4.